The sequence of this T cell receptor beta chain was determined in a study of blood T cell repertoires in COVID-19. Study as a whole: Sources were T cells, B-cell-depleted T cells, or PBMCs; the material itself was cDNA or gDNA.

Adults between roughly 18 and 95 years of age took part from about 24 US areas. Either two negative PCRs, clearance, or symptom resolution qualified Cohort 3 donors as recovered. The V end lost 4 bases, the J end lost 3 bases, and 7 bases lay between the germline ends. The CDR3 consists of 12 residues. Germline CDR1 SGHKS, CDR2 YYEKEE (reference sequence). Under the authors' procedure: Cell counts per sample came from amplifying reference gene primers. TCRdb keeps only in-frame clones here, not all; method: immunoSEQ multiplex PCR. That table gives V, J and clone size, and the DNA gave D and trimming. The repertoire holds approximately 170,000 clones, less than 85% seen once, with approximately 4.7% in the top ten.

The material sequenced was PBMCs or T cells enriched from blood (not recorded which). The chain links TRBV5-5 to TRBJ1-2; no definite D call. The TCR was taken from a woman aged 45-65 years who had recovered from COVID-19. CDR3 region: CASSVRDYGYTF. CDR3 bases: TGTGCCAGCAGCGTACGGGACTATGGCTACACCTTC.